This T cell receptor (beta chain) was observed in a study of blood T cell repertoires in COVID-19. The protocol was immunoSEQ multiplex PCR, while the TCRdb copy is restricted to in-frame clones and leaves out a portion. The repertoire holds 250,000 to 350,000 clones, approximately 85% seen once, with about 0.9% in the top ten. A single count supports this clone. V lost 1 base and J lost 2, with 10 bases in between. The CDR3 length is 14 residues. Germline lookup yields CDR1 SGHRS and CDR2 YFSETQ. The receptor was derived from a human donor with COVID-19, enrolled during active disease. The donor label of this sample is uncertain. The sequenced sample consisted of peripheral blood. The rearrangement links TRBV5-1 to TRBJ2-7; perhaps TRBD1 as D (6 bases). Written as DNA, the CDR3 is TGCGCCAGCAGCTTGACAGGACAGACCTACGAGCAGTACTTC. Protein: CASSLTGQTYEQYF.